This TCR beta chain came from a study of T cells of healthy individuals (dated by TCRdb to between 2018 and 2020). This clonotype has more than one count but fewer than ten. The clone's antigen remains unknown. No clone much larger than this one lies a single base away; base qualities are absent. The CDR3, cysteine through phenylalanine, is 15 amino acids long. Solely the CDR3 DNA is kept, with 45 bases framed from the first base. As encoded in the germline V gene, CDR1 is SGDLS while CDR2 is YYNGEE. V is pruned by 2 bases and J by 1 base, leaving 2 bases of the junction without a gene match. Receptors were amplified or captured by 5' RACE. Sequencer: Illumina MiSeq. Through fastp at Q25 and MiXCR, TCRdb rebuilt clones from the public reads, retaining in-frame beta chains. Identical CDR3 proteins give one entry, which carries the most common genes and DNA. For this sample there are tens of thousands of distinct CDR3 sequences; about 4.5% appear just once. 7% to 10% of the sample belongs to the ten largest clones.

The rearrangement joined TRBV9 to TRBJ1-3; TRBD1 aligns with 8 central bases. This receptor was obtained from a human donor in good health. For the CDR3, the sequence is CASSVQGASGNTIYF. The base sequence is TGTGCCAGCAGCGTGCAGGGGGCGTCTGGAAACACCATATATTTT.